The TCR beta chain under discussion was sequenced for a study of blood T cell repertoires in COVID-19 (dated by TCRdb to the early 2020s). Study-wide context: Collaborator samples came from the United States, Italy and Spain and covered acute and convalescent phases of COVID-19. The material from the prospective study consisted of cDNA or gDNA derived from T cells, B-cell-depleted T cells, or PBMCs. The dataset comprised deeply sampled blood TCRbeta repertoires from subjects exposed to, actively infected with, or recovered from COVID-19. The repertoires were made available in a free public database intended to serve as a resource for research on the immune response to SARS-CoV-2. The samples were drawn from two sources: the first 160 participants of the ongoing ImmuneRACE study, and over 950 subjects contributed by 6 global collaborators. Sample metadata almost always included a de-identified subject ID, COVID-19 status, age in years and sex. Where available, HLA class I and class II types were obtained from metadata supplied by the sample provider rather than from assay-based typing.

The junction carries 19 bases between V and J, which are trimmed by 6 bases and 8 bases respectively. Taken from cysteine to phenylalanine, the CDR3 has 14 residues. Solely the CDR3 DNA is kept, with 42 bases framed from the first base. The germline V gene (reference sequence) yields MNHNY for CDR1 and SVGAGI for CDR2. Each collaborating institution followed its own protocols to collect whole blood in K2EDTA tubes. Collaborator samples were shipped for TCRbeta analysis as frozen whole blood, isolated PBMCs, or DNA extracted from either sample type. Study-wide findings and limitations: The quantity of clinical and demographic metadata differed by source and by participant and was supplied without curation.

Details on this clone: The target of this receptor is not known. Base qualities are missing; no much larger clone stands one base away.

TCRbeta CDR3 regions were amplified from genomic DNA by means of the immunoSEQ Assay, a bias-controlled multiplex PCR. Regarding the original processing steps: Within the assay, amplification of reference gene primers was used to estimate how many nucleated cells each sample contained. To quantify the absolute abundance of each unique TCRbeta CDR3 rearrangement, sequence reads were collapsed and filtered. For each sample, productive Simpson clonality was calculated as the square root of Simpson's diversity index over productive rearrangements. The source is immuneACCESS, and TCRdb retained only in-frame sequences with V and J called. Part of the clones is not carried over; for the studies checked, unresolved V genes explain less than half of this, and the remainder is unexplained. V and J calls and clone size come straight from that table; D and trimming were deduced from the DNA. This sample lists around 120,000 clones; around 87% were detected once. The leading ten clones occupy just under 30% of the sample.

This TCR derives from a woman between 70 and 85 years old with acute or convalescent COVID-19. This receptor chain uses TRBV6-6 and TRBJ1-2, with no confident D gene call. Source material: peripheral blood. The CDR3 here reads CASSRETSPGGYTF. The bases read TGTGCCAGCAGCCGGGAAACTTCTCCTGGAGGCTACACCTTC.